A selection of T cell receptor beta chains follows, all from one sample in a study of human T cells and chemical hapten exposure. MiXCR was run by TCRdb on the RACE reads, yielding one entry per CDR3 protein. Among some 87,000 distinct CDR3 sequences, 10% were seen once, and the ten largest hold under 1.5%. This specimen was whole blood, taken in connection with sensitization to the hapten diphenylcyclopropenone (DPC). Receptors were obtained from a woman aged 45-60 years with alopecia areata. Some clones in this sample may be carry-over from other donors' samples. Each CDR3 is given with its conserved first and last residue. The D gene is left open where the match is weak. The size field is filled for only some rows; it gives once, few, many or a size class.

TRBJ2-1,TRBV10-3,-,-,TGTGCCATCAAGGCGGGCGCAGACAATGAGCAGCTCTTC,CAIKAGADNEQLF
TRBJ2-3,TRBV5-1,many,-,TGCGCCAGCAGCTCTATGGGGTCTAGCACAGATACGCAGTATTTT,CASSSMGSSTDTQYF
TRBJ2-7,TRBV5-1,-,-,TGCGCCAGCAGCTTGGCCTTTGGTATGGGCGACGAGCAGTACTTC,CASSLAFGMGDEQYF
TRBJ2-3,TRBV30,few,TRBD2,TGTGCCTGGAGGGGACGACTAGCGGGGGGCACAGATACGCAGTATTTT,CAWRGRLAGGTDTQYF
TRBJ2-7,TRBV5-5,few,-,TGTGCCAGCAGCTTGGGCACCCACTCCTACGAGCAGTACTTC,CASSLGTHSYEQYF
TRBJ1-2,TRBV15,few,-,TGTGCCACCAGCCGTTTTCAGCAGGGGCAGGATGGCTACACCTTC,CATSRFQQGQDGYTF
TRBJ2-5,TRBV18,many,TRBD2,TGTGCCAGCTCACGAGGCGGGAGGCAATCGGAGACCCAGTACTTC,CASSRGGRQSETQYF
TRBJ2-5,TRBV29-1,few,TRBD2,TGCAGCGTTCGGTTGAGCGGGGTAGGGGAGACCCAGTACTTC,CSVRLSGVGETQYF
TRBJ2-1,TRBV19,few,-,TGTGCCAGTAGTATAGGGTTCGATGAGCAGTTCTTC,CASSIGFDEQFF
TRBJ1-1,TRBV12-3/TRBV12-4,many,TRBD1,TGTGCCAGCAGTTTAGCGCTGGGACAGGGCAAAGCTTTCTTT,CASSLALGQGKAFF
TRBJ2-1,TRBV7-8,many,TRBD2,TGTGCCAGCAGTCAAACCGGGAGGGCCGCCGATGAGCAGTTCTTC,CASSQTGRAADEQFF
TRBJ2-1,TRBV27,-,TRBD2,TGTGCCAGCACCCGAGGGACTAGCGGGAGGGTTTCCTACAATGAGCAGTTCTTC,CASTRGTSGRVSYNEQFF
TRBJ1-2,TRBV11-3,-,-,TGTGCCAGCAGCTTTTCGCAGGATAACTATGGCTACACCTTC,CASSFSQDNYGYTF
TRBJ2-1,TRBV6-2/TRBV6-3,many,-,TGTGCCAGCAGTTCACCGGGCCCACAGTTCTTC,CASSSPGPQFF
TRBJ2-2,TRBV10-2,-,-,TGCGCCAGCAGTGATAGGCAGGGTGCTGTCACCGGGGAGCTGTTTTTT,CASSDRQGAVTGELFF
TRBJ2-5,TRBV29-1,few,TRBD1,TGCAGCGTTGGACAGGGGGCCCAAGAGACCCAGTACTTC,CSVGQGAQETQYF
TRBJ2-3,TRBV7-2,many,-,TGTGCCAGCAGCTTCCGGGTCCTAGGGGCCGATACGCAGTATTTT,CASSFRVLGADTQYF
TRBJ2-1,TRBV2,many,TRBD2,TGTGCCAGCAGCCCCCGGACTAGCGCTAGCTCCTACAATGAGCAGTTCTTC,CASSPRTSASSYNEQFF
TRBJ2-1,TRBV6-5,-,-,TGTGCCAGCCAAGGCCCTGAGCAGTTCTTC,CASQGPEQFF
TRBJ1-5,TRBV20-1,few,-,TGCAGTGTTAGGACAGTCTTTAGCAATCAGCCCCAGCATTTT,CSVRTVFSNQPQHF
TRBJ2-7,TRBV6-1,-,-,TGTGCCAGCAGTGAAGTGGGGTTAAGCTCCTACGAGCAGTACTTC,CASSEVGLSSYEQYF
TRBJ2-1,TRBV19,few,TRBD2,TGTGCCAGTAGTATAGGGGGGACTAGCTTCTCCAATGAGCAGTTCTTC,CASSIGGTSFSNEQFF
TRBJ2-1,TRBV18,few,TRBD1,TGTGCCAGCTCAACCACGACAGGGATTTCCTACAATGAGCAGTTCTTC,CASSTTTGISYNEQFF
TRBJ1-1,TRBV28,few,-,TGTGCCAGCAGTCCCATGGGAGTTCTGACTGAAGCTTTCTTT,CASSPMGVLTEAFF
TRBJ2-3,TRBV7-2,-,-,TGTGCCAGCAGCTTAGCAACGGGGTTCACAGATACGCAGTATTTT,CASSLATGFTDTQYF
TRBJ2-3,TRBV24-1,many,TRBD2,TGTGCCACCAGTGATTCCGGGACTAGCGGTTACACAGATACGCAGTATTTT,CATSDSGTSGYTDTQYF
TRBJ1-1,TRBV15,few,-,TGTGCCACCAGCATCAGGGACATCAGGAACACTGAAGCTTTCTTT,CATSIRDIRNTEAFF
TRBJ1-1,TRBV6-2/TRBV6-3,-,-,TGTGCCAGCAGTTCGCGAGTTATAGACGGCACTGAAGCTTTCTTT,CASSSRVIDGTEAFF
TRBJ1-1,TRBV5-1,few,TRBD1,TGCGCCAGCGGCTCTTCTGTACAGGGGCAGACTGAAGCTTTCTTT,CASGSSVQGQTEAFF
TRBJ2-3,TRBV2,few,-,TGTGCCAGCAGTGCGGAGATGGGTTACATTCGGTATTTT,CASSAEMGYIRYF
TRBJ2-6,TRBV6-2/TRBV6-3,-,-,TGTGCCAGCAGTTACCAGGGTTCCTACTCTGGGGCCAACGTCCTGACTTTC,CASSYQGSYSGANVLTF
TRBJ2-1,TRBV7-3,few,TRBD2,TGTGCCAGCAGCTCGAGCGGGAGAGGGAATGAGCAGTTCTTC,CASSSSGRGNEQFF
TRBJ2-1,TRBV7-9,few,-,TGTGCCAGCAGCTCCCACAATGAGCAGTTCTTC,CASSSHNEQFF
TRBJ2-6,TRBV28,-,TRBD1,TGTGCCAGCAGTAGGACAGGGCTCGGGGCCAACGTCCTGACTTTC,CASSRTGLGANVLTF
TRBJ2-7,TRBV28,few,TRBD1,TGTGCCAGCAGTTTAGTAGGGGGCAACGAGCAGTACTTC,CASSLVGGNEQYF
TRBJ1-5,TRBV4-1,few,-,TGCGCCAGCAGCCCGAGGGTAGCTCAGCCCCAGCATTTT,CASSPRVAQPQHF
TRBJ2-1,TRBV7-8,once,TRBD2,TGTGCCAGCAGCTTAATACTAGCGATCCACAATGAGCAGTTCTTC,CASSLILAIHNEQFF
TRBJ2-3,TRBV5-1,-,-,TGCACCAGCAGTTTCCGGGGCATAGGAACAGATACGCAGTATTTT,CTSSFRGIGTDTQYF
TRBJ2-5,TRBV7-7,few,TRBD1,TGTGCTAGCAGCCGGGACAGGGAAGAGACCCAGTACTTC,CASSRDREETQYF
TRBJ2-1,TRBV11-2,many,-,TGTGCCAGCAGCTCCCGAGGAGCGGAGAGGTCCAATGAGCAGTTCTTC,CASSSRGAERSNEQFF